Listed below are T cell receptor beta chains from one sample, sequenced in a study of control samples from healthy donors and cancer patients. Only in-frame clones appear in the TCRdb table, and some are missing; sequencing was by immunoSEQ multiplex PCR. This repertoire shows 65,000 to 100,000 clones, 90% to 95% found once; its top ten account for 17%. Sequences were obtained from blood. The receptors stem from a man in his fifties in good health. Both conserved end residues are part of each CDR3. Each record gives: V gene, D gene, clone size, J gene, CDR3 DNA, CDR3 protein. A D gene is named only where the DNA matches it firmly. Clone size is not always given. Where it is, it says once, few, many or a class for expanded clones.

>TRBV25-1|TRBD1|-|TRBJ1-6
TGTGCCAGCAGGGGACAGGACGCCCTACATAATTCACCCCTCCACTTT
CASRGQDALHNSPLHF
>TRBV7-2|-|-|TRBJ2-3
TGTGCCAGCAGCTTCTTAGAGAGTACGCAGTATTTT
CASSFLESTQYF
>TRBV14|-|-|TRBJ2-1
TGTGCCAGCAGCCAAGGAGGGTCCCCCAATGAGCAGTTCTTC
CASSQGGSPNEQFF
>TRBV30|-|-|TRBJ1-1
TGTGCCTGGACCCTACAGGGAGGGACTGAAGCTTTCTTT
CAWTLQGGTEAFF
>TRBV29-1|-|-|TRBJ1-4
TGCAGCGTACAGACTGAAAAACTGTTTTTT
CSVQTEKLFF
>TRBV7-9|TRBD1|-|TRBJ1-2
TGTGCCAGCAGCGGGACAGGGAGAGGCTATGGCTACACCTTC
CASSGTGRGYGYTF
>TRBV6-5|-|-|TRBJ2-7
TGTGCCAGCAGTCTCCAGGGGGGCAGTGGGGCCGAGCAGTACTTC
CASSLQGGSGAEQYF
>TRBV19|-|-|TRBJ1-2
TGTGCCAGTATAGGGGGGGGAGGATTTAACTATGGCTACACCTTC
CASIGGGGFNYGYTF
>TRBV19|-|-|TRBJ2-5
TGTGCCAGTAGTATAGTAATACAGTCCTCCCGAGAGACCCAGTACTTC
CASSIVIQSSRETQYF
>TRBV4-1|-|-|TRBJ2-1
TGCGCCAGCAGCCAAGATACAGGTATCTTCTCCTACAATGAGCAGTTCTTC
CASSQDTGIFSYNEQFF
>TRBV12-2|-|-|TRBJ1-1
TGTGCAAGTCGCTTAGGCAAGGACACTGAAGCTTTCTTT
CASRLGKDTEAFF
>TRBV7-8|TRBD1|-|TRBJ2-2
TGTGCCAGCAGCTTAAGGACAGGGAGTTTCTACACCGGGGAGCTGTTTTTT
CASSLRTGSFYTGELFF
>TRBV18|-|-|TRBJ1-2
TGTGCCAGCTCTTCGACAGACTATGGCTACACCTTC
CASSSTDYGYTF
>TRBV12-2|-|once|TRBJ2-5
TGTGCAAGTCGTCATTCCGGGAGGAGTGCGGAGACCCAGTACTTC
CASRHSGRSAETQYF
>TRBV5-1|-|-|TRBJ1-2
TGCGCCAGCAGCCCGTCGGGCCAGGGCTTC
CASSPSGQGF
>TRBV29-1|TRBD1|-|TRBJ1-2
TGCAGCGTTTCGCAGGGGGCGAGGAATGGCTACACCTTC
CSVSQGARNGYTF
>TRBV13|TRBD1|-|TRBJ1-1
TGTGCCAGCAGCCCCCGGGACAGGGTGGAAACCATGAACACTGAAGCTTTCTTT
CASSPRDRVETMNTEAFF
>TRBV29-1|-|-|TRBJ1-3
TGCAGCGTTTCCGACATTGGAAACACCATATATTTT
CSVSDIGNTIYF
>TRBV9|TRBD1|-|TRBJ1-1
TGTGCCAGCAGCGTAGCGGGGACAGGGGGCTTAGCTTTCTTT
CASSVAGTGGLAFF
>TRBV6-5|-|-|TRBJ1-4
TGTGCCAGCAGTTCCAATGGGGAAAAACTGTTTTTT
CASSSNGEKLFF
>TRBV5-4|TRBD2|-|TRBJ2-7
TGTGCCACTGGGACTAGCGGGAGCTCCTACGAGCAGTACTTC
CATGTSGSSYEQYF
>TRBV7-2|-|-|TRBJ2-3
TGTGCCAGCTGCTCGGGGGTCACAGATACGCAGTATTTT
CASCSGVTDTQYF
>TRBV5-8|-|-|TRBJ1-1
TGTGCCAGCAGCTTGTGGGGGGAAGCTTTCTTT
CASSLWGEAFF
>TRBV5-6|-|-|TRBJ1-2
TGTGCCAGCAGTCCGGGGGGTATTGATGGCTACACCTTC
CASSPGGIDGYTF
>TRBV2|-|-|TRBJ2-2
TGTGCCAGCAGAAGCACGAACACCGGGGAGCTGTTTTTT
CASRSTNTGELFF
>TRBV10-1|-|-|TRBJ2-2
TGCGCCAGCAGTGTTAAGCGAGCCGGGGAGCTGTTTTTT
CASSVKRAGELFF
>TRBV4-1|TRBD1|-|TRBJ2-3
TGCGCCAGCAGCCAAGAGGCAGGGGGCGTAGATACGCAGTATTTT
CASSQEAGGVDTQYF
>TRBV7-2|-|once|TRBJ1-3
TGTGCCAGCAGTTCCAGGGAGGCTGGAAACACCATATATTTT
CASSSREAGNTIYF
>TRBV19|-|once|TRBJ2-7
TGTGCCAGTAGTTCCCACCCGCGAGCCGAGCAGTACTTC
CASSSHPRAEQYF
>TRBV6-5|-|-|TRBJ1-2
TGTGCCAGCAGTTACTTAGGGGCTGGAGGCTACACCTTC
CASSYLGAGGYTF
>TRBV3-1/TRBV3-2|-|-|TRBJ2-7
TGTGCCAGCAGCCAGGGGCAGGGTGCCTACTACGAGCAGTACTTC
CASSQGQGAYYEQYF
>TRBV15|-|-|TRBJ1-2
TGTGCCACCAGCAGAGTATCGGGGAGCGGCTACACCTTC
CATSRVSGSGYTF
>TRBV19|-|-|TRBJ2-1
TGTGCCAGTAGTTTCCCGGGCCCCAGAGCCTACAATGAGCAGTTCTTC
CASSFPGPRAYNEQFF
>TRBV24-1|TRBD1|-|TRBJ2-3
TGTGCCACCAGTGATTACAGGGGGTTTAGCACAGATACGCAGTATTTT
CATSDYRGFSTDTQYF
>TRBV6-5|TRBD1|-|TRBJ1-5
TGTGCCAGCAGTTACGACAGGGGGTATCAGCCCCAGCATTTT
CASSYDRGYQPQHF
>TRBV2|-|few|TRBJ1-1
TGTGCCAGCAGAGTGGGCCCTACGGCTGAAGCTTTCTTT
CASRVGPTAEAFF
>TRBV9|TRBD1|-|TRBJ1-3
TGTGCCAGCAGCCTCCGATGGCCGGGACAGGGGTCTGGAAACACCATATATTTT
CASSLRWPGQGSGNTIYF
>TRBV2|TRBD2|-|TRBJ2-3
TGTGCCAGCAGTGGACTAGCGGGTTTCACAGATACGCAGTATTTT
CASSGLAGFTDTQYF
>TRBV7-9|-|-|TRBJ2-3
TGTGCCAGCAGCTTAGAGGGCCGGGTCACCGTCACGGGGACGCAGTATTTT
CASSLEGRVTVTGTQYF
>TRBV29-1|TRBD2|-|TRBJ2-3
TGCAGCGCCCCACGGGGGGACCCCACAGATACGCAGTATTTT
CSAPRGDPTDTQYF
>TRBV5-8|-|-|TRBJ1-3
TGTGCCAGCCGCGTCAGGCCTGGAAACACCATATATTTT
CASRVRPGNTIYF
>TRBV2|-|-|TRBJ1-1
TGTGCCAGCAGTGAGACTGGAGTAGGAGCTTTCTTT
CASSETGVGAFF
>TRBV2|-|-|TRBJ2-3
TGTGCCAGCAGTGCGACGGATACGCAGTATTTT
CASSATDTQYF
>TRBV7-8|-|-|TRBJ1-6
TGTGCCAGCAGCCCCGAAGGCTCGAATTCACCCCTCCACTTT
CASSPEGSNSPLHF
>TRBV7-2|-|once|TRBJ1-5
TGTGCCAGCAGCTCGAGAACAGGGAATCAGCCCCAGCATTTT
CASSSRTGNQPQHF
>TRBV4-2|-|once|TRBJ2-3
TGTGCCAGCAGCCGCAATGGACTATCGCGAGGAGGAGCAGATACGCAGTATTTT
CASSRNGLSRGGADTQYF
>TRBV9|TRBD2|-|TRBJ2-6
TGTGCCAGCAGCCCTCGGACTAGGGACGGTCCTGGGGCCAACGTCCTGACTTTC
CASSPRTRDGPGANVLTF
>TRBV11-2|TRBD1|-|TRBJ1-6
TGTGCCAGCAGCCTCGGGACAGGGGGCGATTCACCCCTCCACTTT
CASSLGTGGDSPLHF